Below are 26 T cell receptor beta chains sequenced from a single sample in a study of TIL therapy for anti-PD-1-resistant metastatic lung cancer. Time point of the sample: pre-treatment sample, taken before nivolumab and TIL therapy. Sequencing used immunoSEQ v3. Sequencing used immunoSEQ multiplex PCR; TCRdb keeps in-frame clones, though not all of them. The sample has about 17,000 clones; roughly four fifths are singletons. Sequences were derived from blood, sampled at baseline. The source is a person aged 25-79 years with non-small cell lung cancer.

The genes are TRBV7-9 and TRBJ2-7; 10 nucleotides match TRBD2. CDR1 SEHNR and CDR2 FQNEAQ come from the germline V gene (reference sequence). The length of the CDR3 is 14 residues. V was pared by 5 bases and J by 7 bases, with 8 bases of the junction left unmatched. CDR3 sequence: CASSTASGSREQYF. DNA of the CDR3: TGTGCCAGCAGCACGGCTAGCGGGAGTCGGGAGCAGTACTTC.

This clone has only one observation. The identical CDR3 is also encoded by other nucleotide sequences in the sample. The V gene is TRBV11-2, the J gene TRBJ2-1; 8 bases are a match to TRBD1. The germline V gene encodes CDR1 SGHAT and CDR2 FQNNGV. V trimming: 2 bases; J trimming: 0 bases; junction bases outside the gene matches: 3. This CDR3 is built from 16 residues. CDR3 region: CASSLRTGSSYNEQFF. DNA for the CDR3: TGTGCCAGCAGCTTACGGACAGGGAGCTCCTACAATGAGCAGTTCTTC.

This clone was seen a handful of times. The chain has TRBV7-8 and TRBJ2-7; no clear D gene. This CDR3 contains 12 residues. Germline V lookup: CDR1 SGHVS, CDR2 FQNEAQ. The V end was cut by 5 bases, the J end by 5 bases, with 10 bases between. This chain's CDR3 is CASSPGWDEQYF. Written as DNA, the CDR3 is TGTGCCAGCAGCCCCGGGTGGGACGAGCAGTACTTC.

This clone was found once. The chain carries TRBV28 and TRBJ2-7, with D perhaps assigned TRBD1 or TRBD2 (7 bases each). The CDR3 contains 16 residues. Trimming took 4 bases from V and 2 from J, leaving 18 bases between them. In germline, CDR1 is MDHEN, CDR2 SYDVKM. In nucleotides, the CDR3 is TGTGCCAGCAGTTCCATCCAGGGGGGGGGCGCCTACGAGCAGTACTTC. Encoded protein: CASSSIQGGGAYEQYF.

This clone was picked up one time. The J gene is TRBJ2-2, the V gene TRBV4-3, with 7 bases matching TRBD2. The germline V gene encodes CDR1 LGHNA and CDR2 YSLEER. V lost 0 bases to trimming and J lost 4 bases; unmatched junction nucleotides: 14. The CDR3 length is 19 residues. CDR3 nucleotide sequence: TGCGCCAGCAGCCAAGAAGTTCTTTGGGGGGAGGGCCGCACCGGGGAGCTGTTTTTT. Protein sequence: CASSQEVLWGEGRTGELFF.

The chain carries TRBV4-2 and TRBJ2-5; D ambiguous. With 0 bases removed from V and 1 base from J, the gap between germline ends came to 6 bases. From germline, CDR1 is LGHNA and CDR2 YNFKEQ. This CDR3 is built from 14 residues. This CDR3 reads CASSQDSSQETQYF. The CDR3 region has the DNA TGTGCCAGCAGCCAAGATTCGTCCCAAGAGACCCAGTACTTC.

This clone was counted only a few times. The chain combines TRBV7-9 with TRBJ2-7, with TRBD1 matching over 7 bases. The CDR3 is made up of 16 amino acids. V shed 2 bases and J 0 bases; nucleotides not matched to a gene: 7. The germline gives CDR1 SEHNR, CDR2 FQNEAQ (reference sequence). The CDR3 bases are TGTGCCAGCAGCTTATCTCGACAGGGCCCCTCCTACGAGCAGTACTTC. Translated, it gives CASSLSRQGPSYEQYF.

The gene calls are TRBV7-5 and TRBJ1-2; the D call TRBD1 from the table was never checked on the DNA. TRBV7-5 is a listed pseudogene. This CDR3 contains 16 residues. This CDR3 reads CARSLVLGANNYGYTF. CDR3 DNA sequence: TGTGCCAGAAGCTTAGTCTTAGGGGCGAATAACTATGGCTACACCTTC.

This clone has just a few counts. The V gene is TRBV7-3, the J gene TRBJ2-7; 11 bases fit TRBD2. Germline loops: CDR1 SGHTA, CDR2 FQGTGA. The CDR3 totals 15 residues. Trimming took 7 bases from V and 0 from J; bases not matched to a gene: 5. CDR3 loop: CASTVAGGYSYEQYF. CDR3 coding DNA: TGTGCCAGCACCGTAGCGGGAGGGTACTCCTACGAGCAGTACTTC. The full variable domain, its missing parts supplied by reference TRBV7-3 and TRBJ2-7, is GAGVSQTPSNKVTEKGKYVELRCDPISGHTALYWYRQSLGQGPEFLIYFQGTGAADDSGLPNDRFFAVRPEGSVSTLKIQRTERGDSAVYLCASTVAGGYSYEQYFGPGTRLTVT.

This rearrangement joins TRBV9 to TRBJ2-2; maybe TRBD1 (8 bases). The CDR3 totals 18 residues. V gave up 1 base and J gave up 5 bases, with 21 bases separating them. The germline CDR1 and CDR2 sequences are SGDLS and YYNGEE. The CDR3 loop is CASSVSRGDRRMTGELFF. The CDR3 DNA follows: TGTGCCAGCAGCGTATCTCGGGGGGACAGGAGAATGACCGGGGAGCTGTTTTTT. The full variable domain, in which reference TRBV9 and TRBJ2-2 provide the parts outside the CDR3, is DSGVTQTPKHLITATGQRVTLRCSPRSGDLSVYWYQQSLDQGLQFLIQYYNGEERAKGNILERFSAQQFPDLHSELNLSSLELGDSALYFCASSVSRGDRRMTGELFFGEGSRLTVL.

The V gene is TRBV28, the J gene TRBJ1-2, with D possibly matching TRBD1 (5 bases). Trimming pared 7 bases from V and 0 bases from J, leaving 9 bases between. Looked up from germline, CDR1 is MDHEN and CDR2 is SYDVKM. This CDR3 has 13 residues. The CDR3 here is CASITGANYGYTF. In nucleotides, the CDR3 is TGTGCCAGCATCACAGGAGCTAACTATGGCTACACCTTC.

The chain recombines TRBV4-3 with TRBJ2-5; 7 bases line up with TRBD2. CDR1 and CDR2 from the germline V gene are LGHNA and YSLEER. CDR3 size: 15 residues. V lost 0 bases to trimming and J lost 5 bases; unmatched junction nucleotides: 6. CDR3 in DNA: TGCGCCAGCAGCCAAGATTGGGGGGGGTGGGAGACCCAGTACTTC. It yields the protein CASSQDWGGWETQYF.

The gene calls are TRBV10-2 and TRBJ1-6; maybe TRBD1 (5 bases). Germline CDR1 reads WSHSY; CDR2 reads SAAADI. V dropped 0 bases and J dropped 7 bases, with 19 bases sitting between them. The CDR3 runs 18 residues. The CDR3 is CASSESGAGSSSNSPLHF. DNA for the CDR3: TGCGCCAGCAGTGAGTCAGGGGCAGGGTCTAGCTCCAATTCACCCCTCCACTTT.

The CDR3 region has the DNA TGCAGGAAGAGGGGTAAAAGGGGGGCGCACCCAAGGCATCAGCCCCAGCATTTT. It encodes CRKRGKRGAHPRHQPQHF. This chain joins TRBV29-1 and TRBJ1-5; a possible D gene is TRBD1 (6 bases). CDR3 length: 18 amino acids. CDR1 and CDR2 (germline): SQVTM, ANQGSEA.

The V gene is TRBV5-1, the J gene TRBJ1-2; no reliable D call. Germline V lookup: CDR1 SGHRS, CDR2 YFSETQ. CDR3 length: 13 residues. V was cut by 0 bases and J by 8 bases, with 11 bases left in between. CDR3 in amino acids: CASSLVRESGYTF. In DNA, the CDR3 is TGCGCCAGCAGCTTGGTTAGGGAGTCGGGCTACACCTTC.

The chain joins TRBV7-2 to TRBJ2-7, with 8 positions matching TRBD2. The junction had 3 bases not matched to a gene; V was cut back by 2 bases and J by 6 bases. Germline V gene data show CDR1 as SGHTA and CDR2 as FQGNSA. This CDR3 is 13 amino acids long. CDR3 nucleotides: TGTGCCAGCAGCTTAACCAGCGGGAGCGAGCAGTACTTC. Translated: CASSLTSGSEQYF.

The chain is built from TRBV7-2 and TRBJ2-3; TRBD2 matches at 8 bases. CDR1 SGHTA and CDR2 FQGNSA come from the germline V gene. The ends lost 5 bases at V and 6 bases at J; junction bases unmatched: 13. The CDR3 sequence is 16 residues long. CDR3 loop: CASSPAGRGAQDTQYF. The CDR3 region has the DNA TGTGCCAGCAGCCCCGCGGGGCGGGGGGCGCAGGATACGCAGTATTTT.

This clone was observed a few times. This rearrangement joins TRBV5-6 to TRBJ1-6, with 9 bases identical to TRBD1. After removal of 2 bases from V and 4 bases from J, the junction contained 7 bases not matched to a gene. Per the germline V gene, CDR1 is SGHDT and CDR2 is YYEEEE. This CDR3 has 17 amino acids. CDR3 protein: CASSLIVGQGYNSPLHF. The CDR3, as DNA: TGTGCCAGCAGCTTAATCGTCGGACAGGGGTATAATTCACCCCTCCACTTT.

This sequence joins TRBV12-5 and TRBJ2-7; no reliable D call. CDR1 LGHNT and CDR2 FRNRAP come from the germline V gene. Trimming left V 5 bases short and J 6 bases short, with 14 bases between. The CDR3 has 13 amino acids. CDR3 sequence: CASGPPLWGEQYF. DNA for the CDR3: TGTGCTAGTGGTCCCCCCCTGTGGGGCGAGCAGTACTTC.

This chain joins TRBV9 and TRBJ2-3; D perhaps matches TRBD2 (6 bases). V shed 1 base and J shed 0 bases, with 18 bases lying between them. Germline V gives CDR1 SGDLS, CDR2 YYNGEE. This CDR3 contains 18 residues. The CDR3 DNA reads as TGTGCCAGCAGCGTACCCCGTGACGGGGGTTCTAGCACAGATACGCAGTATTTT. Amino acid sequence: CASSVPRDGGSSTDTQYF.

The chain carries TRBV5-1 and TRBJ1-6, with D possibly being TRBD1 (5 bases). The germline V gene has CDR1 SGHRS and CDR2 YFSETQ. V lost 1 base to trimming and J lost 7 bases, with 12 bases between them. The CDR3 sequence is 15 residues long. Here the CDR3 reads CASSLYGTGNSPLHF. CDR3 nucleotides: TGCGCCAGCAGCTTGTATGGGACGGGGAATTCACCCCTCCACTTT. The full variable domain, completed using reference TRBV5-1 and TRBJ1-6, is KAGVTQTPRYLIKTRGQQVTLSCSPISGHRSVSWYQQTPGQGLQFLFEYFSETQRNKGNFPGRFSGRQFSNSRSEMNVSTLELGDSALYLCASSLYGTGNSPLHFGNGTRLTVT.

The chain joins TRBV5-4 to TRBJ2-1, with 8 bases lining up with TRBD2. Germline V gene lookup returns CDR1 SGHNT and CDR2 YYREEE (reference sequence). This CDR3 has 15 residues. After removal of 1 base from V and 5 bases from J, the junction contained 5 bases not matched to a gene. The CDR3 nucleotides are TGTGCCAGCAGCTTGATAACTAGCGGAGACAATGAGCAGTTCTTC. This codes for CASSLITSGDNEQFF. Combining the CDR3 with reference TRBV5-4 and TRBJ2-1 gives the whole variable domain ETGVTQSPTHLIKTRGQQVTLRCSSQSGHNTVSWYQQALGQGPQFIFQYYREEENGRGNFPPRFSGLQFPNYSSELNVNALELDDSALYLCASSLITSGDNEQFFGPGTRLTVL.

V gene TRBV28 combines with J gene TRBJ2-2, with 7 bases lining up with TRBD1. Germline loops: CDR1 MDHEN, CDR2 SYDVKM. The CDR3 is 15 residues long. V dropped 3 bases and J dropped 4; count of bases not matched to a gene: 5. DNA of the CDR3: TGTGCCAGCAGTTTCACGGCAGGGGGCACCGGGGAGCTGTTTTTT. Translating gives CASSFTAGGTGELFF.

This clone appeared a single time. J is TRBJ1-3 and V is TRBV6-6; 8 nucleotides match TRBD1. The CDR3 sequence is 15 residues long. J lost 3 bases, V lost 6 bases, and 7 bases had no gene match. Germline V CDR1 and CDR2: MNHNY, SVGAGI (reference sequence). CDR3 loop: CASSLQGGGGNTIYF. In DNA form, the CDR3 reads TGTGCCAGCAGCTTACAGGGGGGGGGTGGAAACACCATATATTTT.

This chain links TRBV7-8 with TRBJ2-3; D call uncertain. V lost 5 bases and J lost 0, with 12 bases in between. Germline V lookup: CDR1 SGHVS, CDR2 FQNEAQ. This CDR3 contains 15 residues. CDR3: CASSPNGISTDTQYF. CDR3 DNA sequence: TGTGCCAGCAGCCCCAATGGAATCAGCACAGATACGCAGTATTTT.

J is TRBJ1-4 and V is TRBV7-2; D not resolved. The CDR3 covers 16 residues. V shed 3 bases and J shed 0 bases, with 11 bases lying between them. Germline V gene lookup returns CDR1 SGHTA and CDR2 FQGNSA. The CDR3 reads CASSLAGSATNEKLFF. The CDR3 region has the DNA TGTGCCAGCAGCTTGGCAGGAAGTGCAACTAATGAAAAACTGTTTTTT.